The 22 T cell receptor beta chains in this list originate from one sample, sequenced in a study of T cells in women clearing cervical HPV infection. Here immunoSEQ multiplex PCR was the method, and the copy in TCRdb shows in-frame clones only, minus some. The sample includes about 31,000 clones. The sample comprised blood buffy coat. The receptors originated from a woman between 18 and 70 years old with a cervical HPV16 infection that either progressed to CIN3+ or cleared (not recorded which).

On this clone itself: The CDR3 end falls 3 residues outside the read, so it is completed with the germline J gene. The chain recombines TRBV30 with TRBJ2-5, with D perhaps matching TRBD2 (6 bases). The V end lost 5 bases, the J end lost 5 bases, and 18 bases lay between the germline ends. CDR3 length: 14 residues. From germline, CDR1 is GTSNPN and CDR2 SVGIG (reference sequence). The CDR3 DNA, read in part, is TGTGCCTGGGGGGGTTGGGGGACTCGGGAGACC. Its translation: CAWGGWGTRET. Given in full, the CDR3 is CAWGGWGTRETQYF. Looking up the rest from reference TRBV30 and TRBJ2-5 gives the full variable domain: SQTIHQWPATLVQPVGSPLSLECTVEGTSNPNLYWYRQAAGRGLQLLFYSVGIGQISSEVPQNLSASRPQDRQFILSSKKLLLSDSGFYLCAWGGWGTRETQYFGPGTRLLVL.

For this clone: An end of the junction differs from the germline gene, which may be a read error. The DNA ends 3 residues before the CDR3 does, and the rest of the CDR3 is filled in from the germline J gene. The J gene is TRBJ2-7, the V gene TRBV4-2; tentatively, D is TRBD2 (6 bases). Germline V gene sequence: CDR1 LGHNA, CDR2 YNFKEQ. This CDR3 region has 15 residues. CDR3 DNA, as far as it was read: TGCGCCAGCAGCCGTCACACCGGGGGAAACTACGAG. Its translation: CASSRHTGGNYE. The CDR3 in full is CASSRHTGGNYEQYF.

The CDR3 DNA, read in part, is TGTGCCAGCAGTTCACCGGGTCGGGGGGCCAACGTC. Its protein is CASSSPGRGANV. The CDR3 as a whole reads CASSSPGRGANVLTF. J is TRBJ2-6 and V is TRBV2; D unresolved. The missing CDR3 end, 3 residues past where the read stops, is filled in from the germline J gene. The V end was cut by 5 bases, the J end by 4 bases, with 12 bases between. CDR3 size: 15 residues. CDR1 and CDR2 (germline): SNHLY, FYNNEI. Full variable domain (missing parts from reference TRBV2 and TRBJ2-6): EPEVTQTPSHQVTQMGQEVILRCVPISNHLYFYWYRQILGQKVEFLVSFYNNEISEKSEIFDDQFSVERPDGSNFTLKIRSTKLEDSAMYFCASSSPGRGANVLTFGAGSRLTVL.

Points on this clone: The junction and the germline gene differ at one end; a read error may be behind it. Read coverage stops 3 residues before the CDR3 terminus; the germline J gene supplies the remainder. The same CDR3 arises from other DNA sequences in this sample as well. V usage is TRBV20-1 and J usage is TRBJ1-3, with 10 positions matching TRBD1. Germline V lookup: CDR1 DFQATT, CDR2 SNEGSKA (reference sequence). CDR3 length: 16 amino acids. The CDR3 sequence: CSAGTGALVGGNTIYF. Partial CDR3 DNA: TGCAGTGCTGGGACAGGGGCTCTGGTGGGAGGAAACACA.

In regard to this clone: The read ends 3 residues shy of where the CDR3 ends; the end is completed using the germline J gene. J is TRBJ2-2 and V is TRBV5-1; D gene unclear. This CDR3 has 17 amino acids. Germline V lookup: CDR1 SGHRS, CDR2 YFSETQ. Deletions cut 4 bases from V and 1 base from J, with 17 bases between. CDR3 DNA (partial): TGCGCCAGCAGCCCAAGACTCGTTCTAGGGAACACCGGGGAG. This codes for CASSPRLVLGNTGE. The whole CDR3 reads CASSPRLVLGNTGELFF.

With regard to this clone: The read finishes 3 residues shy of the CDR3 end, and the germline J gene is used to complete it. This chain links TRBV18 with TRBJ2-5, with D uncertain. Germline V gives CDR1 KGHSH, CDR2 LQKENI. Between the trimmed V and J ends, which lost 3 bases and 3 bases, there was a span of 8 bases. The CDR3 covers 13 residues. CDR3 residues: CASSPGIEETQYF. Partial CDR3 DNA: TGTGCCAGCTCACCGGGCATTGAAGAGACC.

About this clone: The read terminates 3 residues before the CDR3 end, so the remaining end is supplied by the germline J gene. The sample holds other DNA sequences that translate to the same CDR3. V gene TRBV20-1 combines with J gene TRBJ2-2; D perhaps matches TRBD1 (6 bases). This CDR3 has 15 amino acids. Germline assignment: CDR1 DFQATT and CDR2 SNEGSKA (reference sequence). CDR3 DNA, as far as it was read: TGCAGTGCTAGAGGGTGGGGGCAGAGTAATGAAAAG. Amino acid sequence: CSARGWGQSNEK. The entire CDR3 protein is CSARGWGQSNEKLFF.

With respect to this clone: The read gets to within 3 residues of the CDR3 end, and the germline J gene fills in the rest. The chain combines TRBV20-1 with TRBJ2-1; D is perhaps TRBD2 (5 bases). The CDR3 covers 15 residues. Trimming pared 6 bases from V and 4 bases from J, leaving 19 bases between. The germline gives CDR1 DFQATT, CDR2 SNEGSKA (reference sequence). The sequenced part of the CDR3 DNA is TGCAGTGCATCTCGACTACGAGAACCTTACAATGAG. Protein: CSASRLREPYNE. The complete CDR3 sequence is CSASRLREPYNEQFF.

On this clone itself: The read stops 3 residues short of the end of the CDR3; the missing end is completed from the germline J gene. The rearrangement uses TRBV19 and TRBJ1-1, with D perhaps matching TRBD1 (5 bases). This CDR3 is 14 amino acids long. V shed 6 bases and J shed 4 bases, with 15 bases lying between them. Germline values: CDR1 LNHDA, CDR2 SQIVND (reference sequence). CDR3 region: CASRLGGGTTEAFF. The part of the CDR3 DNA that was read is TGTGCCAGTAGATTGGGGGGTGGGACCACTGAA.

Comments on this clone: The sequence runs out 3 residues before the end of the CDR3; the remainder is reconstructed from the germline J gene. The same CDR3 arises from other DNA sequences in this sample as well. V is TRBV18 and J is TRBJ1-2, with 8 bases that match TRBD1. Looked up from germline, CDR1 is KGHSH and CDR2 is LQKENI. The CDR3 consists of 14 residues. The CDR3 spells CASSPDRVQQGYTF. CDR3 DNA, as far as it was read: TGTGCCAGCTCACCGGACAGGGTTCAGCAGGGC. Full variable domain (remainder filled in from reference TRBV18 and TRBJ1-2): NAGVMQNPRHLVRRRGQEARLRCSPMKGHSHVYWYRQLPEEGLKFMVYLQKENIIDESGMPKERFSAEFPKEGPSILRIQQVVRGDSAAYFCASSPDRVQQGYTFGSGTRLTVV.

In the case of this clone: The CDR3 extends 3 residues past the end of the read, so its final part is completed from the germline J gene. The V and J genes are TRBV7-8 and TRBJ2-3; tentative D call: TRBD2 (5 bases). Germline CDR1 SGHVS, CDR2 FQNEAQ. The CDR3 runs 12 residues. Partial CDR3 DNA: TGTGCCAGCAAGAGGACTGGAGAGACG. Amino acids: CASKRTGET. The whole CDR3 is CASKRTGETQYF. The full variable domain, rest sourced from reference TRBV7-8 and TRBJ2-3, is GAGVSQSPRYKVAKRGQDVALRCDPISGHVSLFWYQQALGQGPEFLTYFQNEAQLDKSGLPSDRFFAERPEGSVSTLKIQRTQQEDSAVYLCASKRTGETQYFGPGTRLTVL.

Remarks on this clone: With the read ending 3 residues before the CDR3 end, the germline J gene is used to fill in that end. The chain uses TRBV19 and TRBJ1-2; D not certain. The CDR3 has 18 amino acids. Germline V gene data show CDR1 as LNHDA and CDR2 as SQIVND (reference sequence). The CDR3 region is CASSIDLVGSGRDNDYTF. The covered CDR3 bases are TGTGCCAGTAGTATAGATCTGGTGGGTAGCGGGAGGGATAATGAC.

CDR3 protein: CASSPVLGQGKLFF. The DNA read from the CDR3 is TGTGCCAGTAGCCCCGTGTTGGGCCAGGGAAAA. This chain joins TRBV19 and TRBJ1-4, with D perhaps matching TRBD1 (5 bases). The CDR3 end is not reached by the read, which stops 3 residues before it; the germline J gene fills it in. This CDR3 has 14 residues. Germline V gene data show CDR1 as LNHDA and CDR2 as SQIVND (reference sequence). Between the trimmed V and J ends, which lost 6 bases and 10 bases, there was a span of 18 bases.

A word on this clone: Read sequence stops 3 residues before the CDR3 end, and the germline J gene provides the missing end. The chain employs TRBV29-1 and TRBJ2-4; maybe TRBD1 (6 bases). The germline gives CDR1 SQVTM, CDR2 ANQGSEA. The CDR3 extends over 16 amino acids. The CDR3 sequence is CSVVLRDTLATYGQYF. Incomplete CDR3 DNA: TGCAGCGTGGTCTTAAGGGACACCTTGGCCACCTATGGT.

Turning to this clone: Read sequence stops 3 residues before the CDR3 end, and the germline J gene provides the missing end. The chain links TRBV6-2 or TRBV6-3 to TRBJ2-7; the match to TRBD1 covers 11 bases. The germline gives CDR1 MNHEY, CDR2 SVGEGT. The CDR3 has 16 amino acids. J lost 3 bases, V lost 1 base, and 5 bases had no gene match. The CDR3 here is CASSYFRDRGDYEQYF. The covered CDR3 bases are TGTGCCAGCAGTTACTTCCGGGACAGGGGGGACTACGAG.

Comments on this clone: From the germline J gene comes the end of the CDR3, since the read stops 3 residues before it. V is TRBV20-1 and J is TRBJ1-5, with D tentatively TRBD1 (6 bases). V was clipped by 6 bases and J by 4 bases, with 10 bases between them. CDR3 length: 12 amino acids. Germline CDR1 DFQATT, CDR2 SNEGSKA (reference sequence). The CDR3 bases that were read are TGCAGTGCCGCGGGGGCGAATCAGCCC. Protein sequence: CSAAGANQP. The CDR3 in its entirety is CSAAGANQPQHF.

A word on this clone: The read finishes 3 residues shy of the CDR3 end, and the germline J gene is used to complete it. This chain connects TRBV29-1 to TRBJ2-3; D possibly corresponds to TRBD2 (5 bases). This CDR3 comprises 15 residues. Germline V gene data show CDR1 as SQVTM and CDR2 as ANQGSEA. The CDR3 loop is CSVDDRGLSAETQYF. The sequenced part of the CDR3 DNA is TGCAGCGTTGATGACCGTGGACTCTCTGCGGAGACG.

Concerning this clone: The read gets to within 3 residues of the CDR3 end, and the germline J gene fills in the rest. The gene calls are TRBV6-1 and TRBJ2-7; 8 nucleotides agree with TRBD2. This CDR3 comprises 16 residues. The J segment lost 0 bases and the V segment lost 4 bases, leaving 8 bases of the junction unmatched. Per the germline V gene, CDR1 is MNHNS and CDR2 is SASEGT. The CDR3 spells CASSAQAGDLSYEQYF. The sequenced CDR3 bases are TGTGCCAGCAGTGCCCAAGCGGGAGACCTCTCCTACGAG.

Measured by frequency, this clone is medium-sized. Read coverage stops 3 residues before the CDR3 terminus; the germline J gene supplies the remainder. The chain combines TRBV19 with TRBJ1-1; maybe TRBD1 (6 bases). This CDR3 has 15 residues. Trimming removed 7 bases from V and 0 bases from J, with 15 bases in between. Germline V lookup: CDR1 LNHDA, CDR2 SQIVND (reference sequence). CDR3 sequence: CASKEGDTLNTEAFF. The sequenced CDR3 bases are TGTGCCAGTAAGGAGGGGGACACTCTGAACACTGAA.

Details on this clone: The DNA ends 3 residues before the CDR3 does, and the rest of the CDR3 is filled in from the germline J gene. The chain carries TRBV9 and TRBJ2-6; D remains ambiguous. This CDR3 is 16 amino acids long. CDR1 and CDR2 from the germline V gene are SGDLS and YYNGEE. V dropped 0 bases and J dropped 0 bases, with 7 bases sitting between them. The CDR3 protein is CASSVDSSSGANVLTF. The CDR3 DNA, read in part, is TGTGCCAGCAGCGTAGACAGCAGCTCTGGGGCCAACGTC.

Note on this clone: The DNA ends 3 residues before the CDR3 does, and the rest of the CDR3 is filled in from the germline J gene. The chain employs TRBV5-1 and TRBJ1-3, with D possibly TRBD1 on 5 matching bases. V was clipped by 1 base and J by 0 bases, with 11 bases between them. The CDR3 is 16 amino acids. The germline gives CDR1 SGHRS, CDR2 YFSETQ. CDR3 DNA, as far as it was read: TGCGCCAGCAGCTTGACCGGGGGGGTCTCTGGAAACACC. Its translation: CASSLTGGVSGNT. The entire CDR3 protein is CASSLTGGVSGNTIYF.

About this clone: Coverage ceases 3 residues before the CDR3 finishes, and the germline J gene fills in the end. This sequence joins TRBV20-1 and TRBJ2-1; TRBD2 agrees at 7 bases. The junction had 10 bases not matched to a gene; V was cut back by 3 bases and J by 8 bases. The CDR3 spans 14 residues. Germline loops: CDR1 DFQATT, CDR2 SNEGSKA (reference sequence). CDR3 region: CSASLAGASDEQFF. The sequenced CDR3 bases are TGCAGTGCTAGTCTCGCGGGAGCTAGCGATGAG.